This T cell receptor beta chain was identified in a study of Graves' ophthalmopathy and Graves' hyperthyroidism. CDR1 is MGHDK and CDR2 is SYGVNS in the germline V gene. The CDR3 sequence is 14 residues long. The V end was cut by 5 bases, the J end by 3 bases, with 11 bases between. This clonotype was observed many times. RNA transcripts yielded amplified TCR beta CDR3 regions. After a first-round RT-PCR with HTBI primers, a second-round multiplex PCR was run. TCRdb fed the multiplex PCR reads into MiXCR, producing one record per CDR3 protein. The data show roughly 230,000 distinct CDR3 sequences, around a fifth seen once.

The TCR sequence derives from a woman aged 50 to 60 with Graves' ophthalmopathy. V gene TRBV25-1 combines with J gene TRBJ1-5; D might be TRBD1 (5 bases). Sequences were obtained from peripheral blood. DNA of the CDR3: TGTGCCAGCAGTCGCGAGGGGTTCAATCAGCCCCAGCATTTT. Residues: CASSREGFNQPQHF.